A selection of T cell receptor beta chains follows, all from one sample in a study of cytomegalovirus exposure and HLA in healthy donors. Generated by immunoSEQ multiplex PCR, the TCRdb table keeps only in-frame clones and is missing some. The sample carries about 140,000 clones, roughly 80% recorded once. The sequenced sample consisted of PBMCs. Source of these receptors: a male donor in good health and CMV-seronegative. Each CDR3 is given with its conserved first and last residue. Each record gives: J gene, V gene, clone size, CDR3 length, D gene, CDR3 protein, CDR3 DNA. D genes are given only for firm matches. Clone size is shown for a subset of rows, as once, few, many or a class of expanded clone.

TRBJ2-2	TRBV14	.	18	TRBD2	CASSPGLAGGPVTGELFF	TGTGCCAGCAGCCCGGGACTAGCGGGGGGGCCGGTCACCGGGGAGCTGTTTTTT
TRBJ2-3	TRBV10-1	.	21	.	CASSESGAQARKEALGDTQYF	TGCGCCAGCAGTGAGTCGGGGGCCCAAGCGCGCAAAGAGGCCCTAGGGGATACGCAGTATTTT
TRBJ2-1	TRBV2	once	12	.	CAGGEWGNEQFF	TGTGCCGGCGGGGAATGGGGTAATGAGCAGTTCTTC
TRBJ2-6	TRBV7-3	.	15	.	CASSYDSSGANVLTF	TGTGCCAGCAGCTATGACAGTTCTGGGGCCAACGTCCTGACTTTC
TRBJ1-2	TRBV30	.	13	TRBD1	CAWSEGTGYGYTF	TGTGCCTGGAGTGAAGGGACAGGGTACGGCTACACCTTC
TRBJ1-3	TRBV5-4	.	13	.	CASSVIRGNTIYF	TGTGCCAGCAGCGTTATTAGGGGGAACACCATATATTTT
TRBJ1-5	TRBV7-8	.	15	.	CASRQTGMRDQPQHF	TGTGCCAGCAGACAAACAGGGATGAGGGATCAGCCCCAGCATTTT
TRBJ1-1	TRBV28	.	15	TRBD1	CASSFFGQGEPEAFF	TGTGCCAGCAGTTTCTTTGGGCAGGGGGAACCTGAAGCTTTCTTT
TRBJ2-7	TRBV18	.	13	TRBD1	CASARDSAYEQYF	TGTGCCAGCGCCCGGGACAGCGCCTACGAGCAGTACTTC
TRBJ2-3	TRBV5-4	.	13	.	CASSPGRTERQYF	TGTGCCAGCAGCCCAGGACGGACAGAGAGGCAGTATTTT
TRBJ2-6	TRBV19	.	17	.	CASSKNTGFSGANVLTF	TGTGCCAGTAGTAAAAACACAGGGTTCTCTGGGGCCAACGTCCTGACTTTC
TRBJ2-1	TRBV19	.	18	.	CASSPLTPSVDNNNEQFF	TGTGCCAGTAGTCCCCTCACCCCCTCGGTGGACAATAACAATGAGCAGTTCTTC
TRBJ2-7	TRBV5-1	.	15	TRBD1	CASYVGTASSYEQYF	TGCGCCAGCTATGTAGGGACAGCTAGCTCCTACGAGCAGTACTTC
TRBJ1-3	TRBV7-8	.	17	.	CASSSRDSSLSGNTIYF	TGTGCCAGCAGCTCAAGAGACAGCTCACTTTCTGGAAACACCATATATTTT
TRBJ1-2	TRBV7-3	.	13	TRBD1	CASSPGQGDGYTF	TGTGCCAGCAGCCCCGGACAGGGTGATGGCTACACCTTC
TRBJ2-5	TRBV5-1	.	14	.	CASSLGGLTRTQYF	TGCGCCAGCAGCTTGGGGGGCCTCACGCGGACCCAGTACTTC
TRBJ2-3	TRBV28	.	15	TRBD1	CASGGGGTGTDTQYF	TGTGCCAGCGGGGGAGGCGGGACAGGGACAGATACGCAGTATTTT
TRBJ2-3	TRBV4-3	.	16	TRBD2	CASSQGSSGRTDTQYF	TGCGCCAGCAGCCAAGGGAGCAGCGGGAGGACAGATACGCAGTATTTT
TRBJ1-1	TRBV28	.	11	.	CASSFGESAFF	TGTGCCAGCAGTTTCGGGGAGAGTGCTTTCTTT
TRBJ1-3	TRBV25-1	.	17	.	CASSEYLRGSSGNTIYF	TGTGCCAGCAGTGAATACCTCAGGGGTAGCTCTGGAAACACCATATATTTT
TRBJ1-5	TRBV30	.	15	.	CAWSGPGSLDQPQHF	TGTGCCTGGAGTGGTCCAGGGTCTCTCGATCAGCCCCAGCATTTT
TRBJ2-3	TRBV19	few	15	TRBD1	CASTRGQESTDTQYF	TGTGCCAGTACGAGAGGACAGGAGAGCACAGATACGCAGTATTTT
TRBJ1-2	TRBV30	once	12	.	CAWHRGSYGYTF	TGTGCCTGGCACCGCGGAAGTTATGGCTACACCTTC
TRBJ1-1	TRBV19	once	13	.	CASRVPGGTEAFF	TGTGCCAGTAGGGTACCCGGTGGCACTGAAGCTTTCTTT
TRBJ2-7	TRBV6-1	.	15	TRBD2	CASSENVLADYEQYF	TGTGCCAGCAGTGAAAATGTACTAGCGGACTACGAGCAGTACTTC
TRBJ2-3	TRBV6-5	.	16	TRBD2	CASSSRLAGGLDTQYF	TGTGCCAGCAGTTCCCGGCTAGCGGGGGGGTTGGATACGCAGTATTTT
TRBJ1-4	TRBV7-9	.	15	TRBD1	CASSHPDREREKLFF	TGTGCCAGCAGCCATCCCGACAGGGAAAGGGAAAAACTGTTTTTT
TRBJ1-2	TRBV7-9	.	16	.	CASSLGGGGANYGYTF	TGTGCCAGCAGCTTAGGAGGAGGTGGGGCTAACTATGGCTACACCTTC
TRBJ2-2	TRBV7-9	.	15	.	CASSRSGSNTGELFF	TGTGCCAGCAGCCGTAGCGGATCGAACACCGGGGAGCTGTTTTTT
TRBJ2-5	TRBV28	.	12	TRBD2	CASSLLRGAQYF	TGTGCCAGCAGTTTATTGCGGGGGGCCCAGTACTTC
TRBJ2-3	TRBV11-2	.	18	TRBD2	CASSLNPTSGTLFETQYF	TGTGCCAGCAGCTTAAATCCCACTAGCGGGACCCTCTTTGAGACGCAGTATTTT
TRBJ2-1	TRBV5-6	.	15	.	CASSLAGVTYNEQFF	TGTGCCAGCAGCTTGGCGGGGGTCACCTACAATGAGCAGTTCTTC
TRBJ1-4	TRBV4-1	.	15	.	CASSQEGHTNEKLFF	TGCGCCAGCAGCCAAGAGGGGCACACTAATGAAAAACTGTTTTTT
TRBJ2-7	TRBV30	.	12	.	CAWESQRYEQYF	TGTGCCTGGGAATCCCAGCGCTACGAGCAGTACTTC
TRBJ2-3	TRBV7-8	.	16	TRBD1	CASSTNRGRNRDTQYF	TGTGCCAGCAGCACGAACAGGGGGCGAAATAGAGATACGCAGTATTTT
TRBJ2-1	TRBV29-1	.	15	TRBD2	CSVVQETSSYNEQFF	TGCAGCGTTGTACAGGAGACTAGCTCCTACAATGAGCAATTCTTC
TRBJ1-2	TRBV9	.	14	.	CASSRAGRSDGYTF	TGTGCCAGCAGCAGAGCCGGGAGATCGGATGGCTACACCTTC
TRBJ2-7	TRBV5-1	.	15	.	CASSLGGAAPYEQYF	TGCGCCAGCAGCTTAGGAGGTGCCGCCCCCTACGAGCAGTACTTC
TRBJ1-2	TRBV5-1	.	16	TRBD1	CASSLFGTGPNYGYTF	TGCGCCAGCAGCTTGTTCGGGACAGGTCCTAACTATGGCTACACCTTC
TRBJ2-7	TRBV6-5	.	13	TRBD2	CASRPAGGPGQYF	TGTGCCAGCAGGCCAGCGGGAGGGCCAGGGCAGTACTTC
TRBJ2-5	TRBV27	.	14	TRBD1	CASSTRTGRETQYF	TGTGCCAGCAGTACACGGACAGGGCGAGAGACCCAGTACTTC
TRBJ1-4	TRBV7-2	.	17	TRBD1	CASSLMGRGRLRGQLFF	TGTGCCAGCAGCTTAATGGGCAGGGGGCGCCTAAGGGGCCAACTGTTTTTT
TRBJ2-2	TRBV9	.	16	.	CASSVASLAAPGELFF	TGTGCCAGCAGCGTAGCCTCCTTAGCGGCCCCCGGGGAGCTGTTTTTT
TRBJ1-1	TRBV5-1	.	13	.	CASSFTGNAEAFF	TGCGCCAGCAGCTTTACAGGGAACGCTGAAGCTTTCTTT
TRBJ2-7	TRBV27	.	14	.	CASSLLVAGDEQYF	TGTGCCAGCAGTTTATTGGTAGCCGGTGACGAGCAGTACTTC
TRBJ2-2	TRBV13	.	13	.	CASRYGGTGELFF	TGTGCCAGCAGATACGGGGGCACCGGGGAGCTGTTTTTT
TRBJ1-1	TRBV7-3	.	15	.	CASSLKASLDTEAFF	TGTGCCAGCAGCTTAAAAGCCTCCTTGGACACTGAAGCTTTCTTT
TRBJ2-1	TRBV7-9	.	16	.	CSSSFEVAGSYNEQFF	TGTTCCAGCAGCTTCGAGGTGGCCGGTTCTTACAATGAGCAGTTCTTC
TRBJ1-5	TRBV2	.	16	TRBD1	CASSSLQQGPNQPQHF	TGTGCCAGCAGTTCCCTACAACAGGGGCCCAATCAGCCCCAGCATTTT
TRBJ1-1	TRBV19	.	14	TRBD1	CASSMTGGDTEAFF	TGTGCCAGTAGTATGACAGGGGGTGACACTGAAGCTTTCTTT
TRBJ2-1	TRBV19	once	20	TRBD2	CASSILGGYRSGGSYNEQFF	TGTGCCAGTAGTATACTCGGGGGTTATAGGAGCGGGGGCTCCTACAATGAGCAGTTCTTC